These T cell receptor beta chains were read from a single sample in a study of blood T cell repertoires in COVID-19. Sequenced by immunoSEQ multiplex PCR; TCRdb stores in-frame clones only, minus some. Of fewer than 80,000 clones listed, almost 90% are singletons. Material for sequencing was peripheral blood. These receptor sequences come from a woman aged 45 to 65 with active or convalescent COVID-19. CDR3s include the opening cysteine and the closing phenylalanine or tryptophan. Each record gives: D gene, clone size, J gene, CDR3 length, V gene, CDR3 DNA, CDR3 protein. A D gene is named only where the DNA matches it firmly. Some rows have no size entry. The others give once, few or many, or a class for an expanded clone.

-	-	TRBJ2-1	15	TRBV27	TGTGCCAGCAGTCGGGACACCTCGGCCTACAATGAGCAGTTCTTC	CASSRDTSAYNEQFF
-	-	TRBJ2-3	14	TRBV19	TGTGCCAGTAGTATTTCTCTATTCGAAGATACGCAGTATTTT	CASSISLFEDTQYF
TRBD2	-	TRBJ2-1	14	TRBV15	TGTGCCACCAGCTCGACTAGCCCCTACAATGAGCAGTTCTTC	CATSSTSPYNEQFF
-	-	TRBJ1-3	15	TRBV9	TGTGCCAGCGGGTACACAGGTAACTCTGGAAACACCATATATTTT	CASGYTGNSGNTIYF
-	-	TRBJ2-3	13	TRBV6-4	TGTGCCAGCAGTGAAGCCGCCTCAGATACGCAGTATTTT	CASSEAASDTQYF
-	-	TRBJ1-2	13	TRBV5-1	TGCGCCAGCAGCGAGGAAGGTAACTATGGCTACACCTTC	CASSEEGNYGYTF
-	-	TRBJ1-6	12	TRBV19	TGTGCCAGTAGTCTACAGGAGTCACCCCTCCACTTT	CASSLQESPLHF
-	-	TRBJ2-3	16	TRBV15	TGTGCCTCTAGCCTTTGGGGAGATGGGGGCACAGATACGCAGTATTTT	CASSLWGDGGTDTQYF
TRBD2	-	TRBJ2-7	12	TRBV6-2/TRBV6-3	TGTGCCAGCAGTTACGGTGTGACTAGCGCGTACTTC	CASSYGVTSAYF
TRBD2	-	TRBJ2-3	14	TRBV5-1	TGCGCCAGCAGCTCTAGCGGGAGTTGGGATACGCAGTATTTT	CASSSSGSWDTQYF
-	once	TRBJ1-1	15	TRBV27	TGTGCCAGCAGTTCCGAACAGGGAACTAGAACTGAAGCTTTCTTT	CASSSEQGTRTEAFF
TRBD1	-	TRBJ2-3	13	TRBV29-1	TGCAGCGCGACAGGGGGTAGCACAGATACGCAGTATTTT	CSATGGSTDTQYF
TRBD2	-	TRBJ2-3	21	TRBV9	TGTGCCAGCAGTTCCACACTAGCCGAGGGACTAGCGGGACGCGGCACAGATACGCAGTATTTT	CASSSTLAEGLAGRGTDTQYF
TRBD1	-	TRBJ1-5	16	TRBV19	TGTGCCAGTAGTATAGGGGCAGGGGGAAGCAATCAGCCCCAGCATTTT	CASSIGAGGSNQPQHF
-	-	TRBJ2-1	16	TRBV9	TGTGCCAGCAGCGTAGATCGGGAGAGAGGGAACAATGAGCAGTTCTTC	CASSVDRERGNNEQFF
TRBD2	-	TRBJ2-1	13	TRBV7-7	TGTGCTAGCAGCTTTGGCGGGAGTTATGAGCAGTTCTTC	CASSFGGSYEQFF
TRBD2	once	TRBJ2-1	15	TRBV6-5	TGTGCCAGCAGGGACCTAGCGGGAGGGCCAAATGAGCAGTTCTTC	CASRDLAGGPNEQFF
TRBD1	-	TRBJ1-2	16	TRBV18	TGTGCCAGCTCACCAGACAGGGTATCCCCCAACTATGGCTACACCTTC	CASSPDRVSPNYGYTF
TRBD2	-	TRBJ2-2	16	TRBV5-1	TGCGCCAGCAGCTTGGTCTTAGCGGGGGCCTCCGGGGAGCTGTTTTTT	CASSLVLAGASGELFF
-	-	TRBJ1-5	13	TRBV6-5	TGTGCCAGCAGCACAGGGTCCCGACAGCCCCAGCATTTT	CASSTGSRQPQHF
-	-	TRBJ2-1	17	TRBV2	TGTGCCAGCAGTGAAGCTACTACAGGGATTTCCTACAATGAGCAGTTCTTC	CASSEATTGISYNEQFF
-	once	TRBJ2-5	14	TRBV6-6	TGTGCCAGCAGTTACTTACAGGCCCAAGAGACCCAGTACTTC	CASSYLQAQETQYF
TRBD2	-	TRBJ2-1	18	TRBV29-1	TGCAGCGTAGGCTCCGGGACTAGCGCGACAAGCTCCTACAATGAGCAGTTCTTC	CSVGSGTSATSSYNEQFF
-	-	TRBJ2-2	14	TRBV5-4	TGTGCCAGCAGCGGAGGGACGAACACCGGGGAGCTGTTTTTT	CASSGGTNTGELFF
TRBD1	-	TRBJ2-1	17	TRBV27	TGTGCCAGCAGTCCCATGACAGGGGGGAAAGCCTACAATGAGCAGTTCTTC	CASSPMTGGKAYNEQFF
TRBD2	once	TRBJ2-3	15	TRBV3-1/TRBV3-2	TGTGCCAGCAGCCCCGGGACTAGCGTCACAGATACGCAGTATTTT	CASSPGTSVTDTQYF